The 2 T cell receptor beta chains presented below share a single source sample, sequenced in a study of long-term antiretroviral therapy in people with HIV. Running of the v3.0 immunoSEQ assay took place at survey level. The data were produced by immunoSEQ multiplex PCR, yet TCRdb's version contains in-frame clones alone and is incomplete. The sample has fewer than 40,000 clones, 75% to 85% seen once. The sequencing here drew on unsorted PBMCs, taken 3.4 years after starting antiretroviral therapy. The receptors stem from a man aged 25-45 years with HIV.

The chain is built from TRBV27 and TRBJ1-4, with 9 bases fitting TRBD1. Germline-derived CDR1 and CDR2 are MNHEY and SMNVEV (reference sequence). V lost 5 bases and J lost 7; bases outside the gene matches: 8. This CDR3 has 15 residues. CDR3 bases: TGTGCCAGCAGTAAGACCGGGACAGGGACTGAAAAACTGTTTTTT. It yields the protein CASSKTGTGTEKLFF.

This clone came up a few times. The gene calls are TRBV19 and TRBJ1-1, with D tentatively TRBD1 (6 bases). The germline gives CDR1 LNHDA, CDR2 SQIVND (reference sequence). Trimming pared 5 bases from V and 1 base from J, leaving 26 bases between. This CDR3 region has 19 residues. The CDR3 DNA is TGTGCCAGTAGTTCGCCCCCCTCGGGACAAAACCTGAGGAACACTGAAGCTTTCTTT. It is translated as CASSSPPSGQNLRNTEAFF.